A selection of T cell receptor beta chains follows, all from one sample in a study of memory CD4+ T cells and cytomegalovirus serostatus. Data came from immunoSEQ multiplex PCR; TCRdb stores just in-frame clones and leaves some out. The sample records some 45,000 clones, about 74% being singletons. The sample was memory CD4+ T cells from blood. Every receptor here comes from an adult in good health and CMV-seropositive. The CDR3 runs from the conserved cysteine through the conserved F or W. The D gene is left open where the match is weak. Size is omitted from some rows. Given values are once, few, many or a class for expanded clones.

clone_size	d_call	v_call	j_call	cdr3_aa	cdr3_nt
NA	TRBD1	TRBV5-1	TRBJ2-7	CASSLRGQGAWGSYEQYF	TGCGCCAGCAGCTTGAGGGGACAGGGGGCGTGGGGCTCCTACGAGCAGTACTTC
NA	NA	TRBV10-2	TRBJ2-6	CASSDDSGANVLTF	TGCGCCAGCAGTGATGACTCTGGGGCCAACGTCCTGACTTTC
NA	TRBD1	TRBV7-2	TRBJ1-2	CASRPAGTGVGYTF	TGTGCCAGCAGGCCCGCCGGGACAGGGGTCGGCTACACCTTC
once	TRBD1	TRBV11-3	TRBJ2-5	CASSLSVGGQQETQYF	TGTGCCAGCAGCTTATCTGTAGGGGGCCAACAAGAGACCCAGTACTTC
NA	NA	TRBV18	TRBJ2-5	CASSDGGRETQYF	TGTGCCAGCTCAGATGGGGGCCGAGAGACCCAGTACTTC
NA	NA	TRBV10-1	TRBJ1-2	CASSESLPNYGYTF	TGCGCCAGCAGTGAGTCGTTACCTAACTATGGCTACACCTTC
NA	TRBD1	TRBV19	TRBJ1-1	CASSMWDRGYGNTEAFF	TGTGCCAGTAGTATGTGGGACAGGGGGTACGGGAACACTGAAGCTTTCTTT
NA	NA	TRBV14	TRBJ1-1	CASSQTIGTEAFF	TGTGCCAGCAGCCAAACGATAGGGACTGAAGCTTTCTTT
NA	TRBD2	TRBV2	TRBJ2-1	CASSVRTRYNEQFF	TGTGCCAGCAGTGTCAGGACTAGGTACAATGAGCAGTTCTTC
few	TRBD1	TRBV30	TRBJ1-1	CAPTIGDSNTEAFF	TGTGCCCCAACAATCGGGGACAGTAACACTGAAGCTTTCTTT
NA	TRBD1	TRBV29-1	TRBJ1-2	CSVSATGEGIGYTF	TGCAGCGTTTCTGCGACAGGGGAAGGGATTGGCTACACCTTC
NA	NA	TRBV2	TRBJ2-7	CASSDRALYHYEQYF	TGTGCCAGCAGTGACCGGGCCCTTTACCACTACGAGCAGTACTTC
NA	NA	TRBV7-2	TRBJ2-7	CASRMDSGVSYEQYF	TGTGCCAGCAGGATGGATTCGGGGGTGTCCTACGAGCAGTACTTC
NA	TRBD1	TRBV18	TRBJ1-5	CASSPATGGGFSNQPQHF	TGTGCCAGCTCACCTGCGACAGGGGGAGGTTTTAGCAATCAGCCCCAGCATTTT
NA	NA	TRBV7-6	TRBJ1-4	CASAGHPNEKLFF	TGTGCCAGCGCCGGGCACCCTAATGAAAAACTGTTTTTT
once	TRBD2	TRBV13	TRBJ2-3	CASSLGSGGTDTQYF	TGTGCCAGCAGTCTAGGGTCGGGGGGGACAGATACGCAGTATTTT
once	TRBD1	TRBV4-3	TRBJ2-1	CASSRQGDNEQFF	TGCGCCAGCAGCCGTCAGGGGGACAATGAGCAGTTCTTC
few	NA	TRBV4-1	TRBJ1-1	CASSPQTGSTEAFF	TGCGCCAGCAGCCCACAAACAGGGTCCACTGAAGCTTTCTTT
NA	NA	TRBV2	TRBJ2-5	CASSDRRVHQETQYF	TGTGCCAGCAGTGATCGGAGGGTGCACCAAGAGACCCAGTACTTC
NA	NA	TRBV5-5	TRBJ2-7	CASRINRDSYEQYF	TGTGCCAGCAGGATTAACAGGGATTCCTACGAGCAGTACTTC
NA	TRBD1	TRBV7-9	TRBJ2-4	CASTFYSTGVKNIQYF	TGTGCCAGCACCTTCTACTCAACAGGGGTCAAAAACATTCAGTACTTC
NA	NA	TRBV4-1	TRBJ1-5	CASSHRQNNQPQHF	TGCGCCAGCAGCCATAGACAGAACAATCAGCCCCAGCATTTT
NA	NA	TRBV6-5	TRBJ1-6	CASTYISNSPLHF	TGTGCCAGCACCTACATTTCGAATTCACCCCTCCACTTT
once	TRBD1	TRBV5-1	TRBJ2-5	CASSPTGETTRYRETQYF	TGCGCCAGCAGCCCGACAGGGGAAACCACAAGGTACCGGGAGACCCAGTACTTC
NA	TRBD1	TRBV5-4	TRBJ1-2	CASSSPGQGNYGYTF	TGTGCCAGCAGCTCACCGGGACAGGGGAACTATGGCTACACCTTC
many	NA	TRBV5-1	TRBJ1-4	CASSTSPHRVNFLEKLFF	TGCGCCAGCTCCACTTCGCCGCACAGAGTTAACTTCCTTGAAAAACTGTTTTTT